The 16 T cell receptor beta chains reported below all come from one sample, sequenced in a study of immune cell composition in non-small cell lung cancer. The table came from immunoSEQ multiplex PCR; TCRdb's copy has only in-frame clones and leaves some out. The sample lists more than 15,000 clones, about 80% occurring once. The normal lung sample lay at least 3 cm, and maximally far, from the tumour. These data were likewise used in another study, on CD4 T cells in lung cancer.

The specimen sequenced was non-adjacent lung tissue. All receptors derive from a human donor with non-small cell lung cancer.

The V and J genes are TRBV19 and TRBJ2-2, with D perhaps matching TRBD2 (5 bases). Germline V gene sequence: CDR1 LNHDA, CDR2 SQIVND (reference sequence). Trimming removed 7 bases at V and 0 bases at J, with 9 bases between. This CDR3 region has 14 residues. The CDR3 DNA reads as TGTGCCAGTACCCCGGGATCGAACACCGGGGAGCTGTTTTTT. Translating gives CASTPGSNTGELFF.

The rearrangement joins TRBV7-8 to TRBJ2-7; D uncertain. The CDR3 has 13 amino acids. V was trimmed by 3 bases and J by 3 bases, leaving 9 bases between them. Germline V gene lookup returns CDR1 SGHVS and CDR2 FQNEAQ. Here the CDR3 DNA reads TGTGCCAGCAGCTTGAGGCAGTACTACGAGCAGTACTTC. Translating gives CASSLRQYYEQYF.

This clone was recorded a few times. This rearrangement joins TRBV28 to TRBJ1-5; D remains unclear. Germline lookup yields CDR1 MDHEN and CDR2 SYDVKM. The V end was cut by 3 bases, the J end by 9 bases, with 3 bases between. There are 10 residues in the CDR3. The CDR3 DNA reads TGTGCCAGCAGTTTTGGGCCCCAGCATTTT. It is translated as CASSFGPQHF. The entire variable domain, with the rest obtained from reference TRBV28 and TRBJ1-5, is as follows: DVKVTQSSRYLVKRTGEKVFLECVQDMDHENMFWYRQDPGLGLRLIYFSYDVKMKEKGDIPEGYSVSREKKERFSLILESASTNQTSMYLCASSFGPQHFGDGTRLSIL.

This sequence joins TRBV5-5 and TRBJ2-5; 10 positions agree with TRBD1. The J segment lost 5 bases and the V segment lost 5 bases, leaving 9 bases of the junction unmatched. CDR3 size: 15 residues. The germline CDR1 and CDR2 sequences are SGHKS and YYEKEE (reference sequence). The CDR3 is CASSLPGQGLETQYF. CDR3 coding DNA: TGTGCCAGCAGTTTGCCGGGACAGGGGTTGGAGACCCAGTACTTC.

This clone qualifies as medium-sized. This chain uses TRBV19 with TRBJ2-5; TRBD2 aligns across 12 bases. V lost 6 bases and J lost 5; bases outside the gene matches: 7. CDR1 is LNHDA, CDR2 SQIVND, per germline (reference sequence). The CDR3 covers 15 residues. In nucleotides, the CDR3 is TGTGCCAGTAGCAAGACTAGCGGGAGTTTGGAGACCCAGTACTTC. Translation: CASSKTSGSLETQYF.

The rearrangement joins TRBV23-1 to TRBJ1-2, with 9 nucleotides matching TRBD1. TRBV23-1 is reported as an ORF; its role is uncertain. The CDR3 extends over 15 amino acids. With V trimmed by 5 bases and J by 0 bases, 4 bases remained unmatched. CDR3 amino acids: CASSTRTGANYGYTF. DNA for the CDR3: TGCGCCAGCAGTACCCGGACAGGGGCTAACTATGGCTACACCTTC.

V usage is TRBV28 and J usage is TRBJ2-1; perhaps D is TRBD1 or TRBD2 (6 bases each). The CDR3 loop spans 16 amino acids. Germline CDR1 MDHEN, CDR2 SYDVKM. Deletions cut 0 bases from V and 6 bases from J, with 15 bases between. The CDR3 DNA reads TGTGCCAGCAGTTTATGGTCGGGGGCAGCGGGCAATGAGCAGTTCTTC. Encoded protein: CASSLWSGAAGNEQFF.

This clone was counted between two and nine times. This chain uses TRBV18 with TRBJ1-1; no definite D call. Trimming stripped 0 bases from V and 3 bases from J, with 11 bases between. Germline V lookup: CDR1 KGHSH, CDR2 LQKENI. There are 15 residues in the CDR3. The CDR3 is CASSPPIQRDTEAFF. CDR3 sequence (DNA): TGTGCCAGCTCACCACCGATCCAGAGGGACACTGAAGCTTTCTTT. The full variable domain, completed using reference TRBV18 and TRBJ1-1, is NAGVMQNPRHLVRRRGQEARLRCSPMKGHSHVYWYRQLPEEGLKFMVYLQKENIIDESGMPKERFSAEFPKEGPSILRIQQVVRGDSAAYFCASSPPIQRDTEAFFGQGTRLTVV.

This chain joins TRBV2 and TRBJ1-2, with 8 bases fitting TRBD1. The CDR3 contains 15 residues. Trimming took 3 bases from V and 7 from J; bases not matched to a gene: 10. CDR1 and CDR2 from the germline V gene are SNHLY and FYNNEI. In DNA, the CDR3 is TGTGCCAGCAGTGATGTAGGCAGGGGGCTTGCTGGCTACACCTTC. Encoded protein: CASSDVGRGLAGYTF.

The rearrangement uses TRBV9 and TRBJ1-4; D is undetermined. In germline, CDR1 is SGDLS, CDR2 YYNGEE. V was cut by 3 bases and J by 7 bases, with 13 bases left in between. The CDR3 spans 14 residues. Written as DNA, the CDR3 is TGTGCCAGCAGCGCGGGCCAGCCGGGTGAAAAACTGTTTTTT. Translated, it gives CASSAGQPGEKLFF. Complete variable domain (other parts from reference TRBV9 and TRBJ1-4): DSGVTQTPKHLITATGQRVTLRCSPRSGDLSVYWYQQSLDQGLQFLIQYYNGEERAKGNILERFSAQQFPDLHSELNLSSLELGDSALYFCASSAGQPGEKLFFGSGTQLSVL.

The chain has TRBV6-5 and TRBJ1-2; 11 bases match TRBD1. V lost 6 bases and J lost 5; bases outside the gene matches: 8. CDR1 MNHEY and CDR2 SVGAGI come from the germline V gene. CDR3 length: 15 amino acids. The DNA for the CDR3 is TGTGCCAGCAGCCATTACCGGGACAGGGGGTATGGCTACACCTTC. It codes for CASSHYRDRGYGYTF.

The CDR3 sequence is CASSVGTGGYGYTF. The CDR3 DNA reads TGTGCCAGCAGTGTCGGGACAGGGGGCTATGGCTACACCTTC. V is TRBV6-4 and J is TRBJ1-2; 11 bases match TRBD1. CDR1 and CDR2 from the germline V gene are MRHNA and SNTAGT. Germline trimming cut 4 bases from V and 4 bases from J; bases unmatched to any gene: 2. The CDR3 consists of 14 residues.

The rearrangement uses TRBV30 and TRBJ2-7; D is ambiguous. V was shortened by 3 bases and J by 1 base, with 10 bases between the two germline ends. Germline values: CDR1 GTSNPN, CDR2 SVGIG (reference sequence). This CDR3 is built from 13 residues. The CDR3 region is CAWSTIRSYEQYF. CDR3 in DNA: TGTGCCTGGAGCACGATAAGATCCTACGAGCAGTACTTC.

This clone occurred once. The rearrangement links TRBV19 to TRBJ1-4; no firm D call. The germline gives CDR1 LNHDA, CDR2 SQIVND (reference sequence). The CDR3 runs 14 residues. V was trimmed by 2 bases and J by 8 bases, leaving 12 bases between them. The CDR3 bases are TGTGCCAGTAGTATAATGGAAGGGAGCGAAAAACTGTTTTTT. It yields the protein CASSIMEGSEKLFF.

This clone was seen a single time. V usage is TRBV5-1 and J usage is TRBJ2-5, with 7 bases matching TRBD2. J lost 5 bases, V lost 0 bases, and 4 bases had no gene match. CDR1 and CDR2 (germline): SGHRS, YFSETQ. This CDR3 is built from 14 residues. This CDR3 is CASSLAEGGETQYF. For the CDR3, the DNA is TGCGCCAGCAGCTTGGCCGAGGGAGGGGAGACCCAGTACTTC.

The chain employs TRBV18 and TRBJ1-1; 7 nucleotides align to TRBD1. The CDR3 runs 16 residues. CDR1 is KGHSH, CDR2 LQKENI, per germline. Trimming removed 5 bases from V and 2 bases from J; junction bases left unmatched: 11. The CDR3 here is CASSGSIPGGNTEAFF. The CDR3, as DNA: TGTGCCAGCTCAGGAAGCATCCCAGGGGGAAACACTGAAGCTTTCTTT.